The 15 T cell receptor beta chains presented below share a single source sample, sequenced in a study of shared clonotypes between healthy human individuals. The data were produced by immunoSEQ multiplex PCR, yet TCRdb's version contains in-frame clones alone and is incomplete. The sample records a few million clones, about 92% being singletons. What was sequenced was naive CD4+ T cells sorted from blood. Subset reported: CD45RA+ positively selected. These receptors were collected from a man between 18 and 35 years old in good health.

J is TRBJ1-1 and V is TRBV5-4; 7 nucleotides line up with TRBD1. Germline loops: CDR1 SGHNT, CDR2 YYREEE (reference sequence). The CDR3 contains 14 residues. With V trimmed by 2 bases and J by 5 bases, 6 bases remained unmatched. Here the CDR3 reads CASSLWAGGTEAFF. The CDR3, as DNA: TGTGCCAGCAGCTTATGGGCAGGGGGAACTGAAGCTTTCTTT.

The rearrangement uses TRBV5-4 and TRBJ1-1; D might be TRBD1 (5 bases). The V gene's germline CDR1 is SGHNT and CDR2 YYREEE (reference sequence). V lost 0 bases and J lost 0, with 9 bases in between. CDR3 length equals 15 residues. The CDR3 sequence: CASSLGDGLNTEAFF. CDR3 DNA sequence: TGTGCCAGCAGCTTGGGGGACGGGTTGAACACTGAAGCTTTCTTT.

The chain combines TRBV4-1 with TRBJ2-7, with D unclear. The length of the CDR3 is 15 residues. With 1 base removed from V and 2 bases from J, the gap between germline ends came to 12 bases. Germline V gene lookup returns CDR1 MGHRA and CDR2 YSYEKL. In nucleotides, the CDR3 is TGCGCCAGCAGCCAAGGTCTACTGGCTACCTACGAGCAGTACTTC. Its protein product is CASSQGLLATYEQYF.

The chain links TRBV5-1 to TRBJ2-1; D might be TRBD2 (5 bases). Germline V gives CDR1 SGHRS, CDR2 YFSETQ. The ends were cut back, 0 bases at V and 2 bases at J, with 9 bases in the middle. The CDR3 sequence is 15 residues long. The CDR3, as DNA: TGCGCCAGCAGCTTGGCCCCGGGGACCTACAATGAGCAGTTCTTC. It yields the protein CASSLAPGTYNEQFF.

V gene TRBV6-1 combines with J gene TRBJ1-3; D ambiguous. Germline V gives CDR1 MNHNS, CDR2 SASEGT. Trimming stripped 8 bases from V and 2 bases from J, with 7 bases between. The CDR3 has 12 amino acids. The CDR3 loop reads CASEVTGNTIYF. The CDR3 nucleotides read TGTGCCAGCGAGGTAACTGGAAACACCATATATTTT.

The rearrangement uses TRBV9 and TRBJ1-2; a possible D gene is TRBD1 (5 bases). Trimming shortened V by 0 bases and J by 8 bases, and 11 bases separated the two germline ends. Germline V CDR1 and CDR2: SGDLS, YYNGEE. This CDR3 contains 13 residues. CDR3 in amino acids: CASSVDQGEGYTF. The CDR3 region has the DNA TGTGCCAGCAGCGTAGACCAGGGTGAAGGCTACACCTTC.

The J gene is TRBJ2-1, the V gene TRBV5-1; 8 nucleotides line up with TRBD1. J lost 1 base, V lost 4 bases, and 4 bases had no gene match. The CDR3 runs 15 residues. Germline loops: CDR1 SGHRS, CDR2 YFSETQ. CDR3 sequence: CASSAQGDSYNEQFF. In nucleotides, the CDR3 is TGCGCCAGCAGCGCACAGGGGGATTCCTACAATGAGCAGTTCTTC.

CDR3 sequence reads: CAGGGQQETQYF. The CDR3 region has the DNA TGTGCCGGGGGGGGGCAGCAAGAGACCCAGTACTTC. The chain uses TRBV30 and TRBJ2-5, with D perhaps matching TRBD2 (7 bases). Per germline, CDR1 GTSNPN and CDR2 SVGIG (reference sequence). This CDR3 region has 12 residues. V dropped 8 bases and J dropped 2 bases, with 12 bases sitting between them.

The chain employs TRBV5-1 and TRBJ2-3, with unresolved D. CDR3 size: 14 residues. Germline loops: CDR1 SGHRS, CDR2 YFSETQ. V gave up 1 base and J gave up 2 bases, with 8 bases separating them. CDR3 nucleotides: TGCGCCAGCAGCTTGAAGGACCCCACAGATACGCAGTATTTT. Protein: CASSLKDPTDTQYF.

Only one count was recorded for this clone. This same CDR3 is encoded by further DNA sequences in the sample. V gene TRBV27 combines with J gene TRBJ1-4; no firm D call. The CDR3 has 15 amino acids. Trimming stripped 2 bases from V and 0 bases from J, with 7 bases between. CDR1 and CDR2 (germline): MNHEY, SMNVEV (reference sequence). CDR3 amino acids: CASSLGGATNEKLFF. The CDR3 region has the DNA TGTGCCAGCAGTTTAGGTGGGGCAACTAATGAAAAACTGTTTTTT.

V and J are TRBV6-5 and TRBJ1-5, with D perhaps matching TRBD1 (5 bases). This CDR3 contains 15 residues. Germline values: CDR1 MNHEY, CDR2 SVGAGI. Trimming removed 0 bases at V and 5 bases at J, with 11 bases between. For the CDR3, the DNA is TGTGCCAGCAGTTACTCGAGAGGGGCTCATCAGCCCCAGCATTTT. This translates into CASSYSRGAHQPQHF.

V is TRBV5-4 and J is TRBJ2-7, with a possible D match to TRBD2 (7 bases). The CDR3 sequence is 14 residues long. Trimming took off 5 bases at V and 7 bases at J, with 19 bases between the two ends. Germline CDR1 is SGHNT and CDR2 is YYREEE (reference sequence). The CDR3 protein is CASRGGGRLGEQYF. Written as DNA, the CDR3 is TGTGCCAGCAGAGGGGGAGGGAGACTGGGGGAGCAGTACTTC.

This chain uses TRBV6-6 with TRBJ2-1; D is uncertain. The CDR3 consists of 14 residues. In germline, CDR1 is MNHNY, CDR2 SVGAGI (reference sequence). Trimming shortened V by 8 bases and J by 9 bases, and 20 bases separated the two germline ends. The CDR3 loop reads CASQYTLVQFEQFF. In DNA form, the CDR3 reads TGTGCCAGCCAATACACCCTGGTCCAATTTGAGCAGTTCTTC.

V usage is TRBV29-1 and J usage is TRBJ1-5; tentatively, D is TRBD1 (6 bases). V gave up 7 bases and J gave up 11 bases, with 15 bases separating them. Germline V lookup: CDR1 SQVTM, CDR2 ANQGSEA. The CDR3 has 11 residues. The CDR3 nucleotides are TGCAGCGCCGAAGGGGGATTTTCCCAGCATTTT. Translating gives CSAEGGFSQHF.

The DNA for the CDR3 is TGTGCCAGCAGTGAGACTGGCGGGGGGGCCTCCGGGGAGCTGTTTTTT. Its protein product is CASSETGGGASGELFF. The chain combines TRBV6-1 with TRBJ2-2; TRBD2 aligns across 9 bases. The CDR3 sequence is 16 residues long. The V gene's germline CDR1 is MNHNS and CDR2 SASEGT. The J segment lost 6 bases and the V segment lost 3 bases, leaving 8 bases of the junction unmatched.